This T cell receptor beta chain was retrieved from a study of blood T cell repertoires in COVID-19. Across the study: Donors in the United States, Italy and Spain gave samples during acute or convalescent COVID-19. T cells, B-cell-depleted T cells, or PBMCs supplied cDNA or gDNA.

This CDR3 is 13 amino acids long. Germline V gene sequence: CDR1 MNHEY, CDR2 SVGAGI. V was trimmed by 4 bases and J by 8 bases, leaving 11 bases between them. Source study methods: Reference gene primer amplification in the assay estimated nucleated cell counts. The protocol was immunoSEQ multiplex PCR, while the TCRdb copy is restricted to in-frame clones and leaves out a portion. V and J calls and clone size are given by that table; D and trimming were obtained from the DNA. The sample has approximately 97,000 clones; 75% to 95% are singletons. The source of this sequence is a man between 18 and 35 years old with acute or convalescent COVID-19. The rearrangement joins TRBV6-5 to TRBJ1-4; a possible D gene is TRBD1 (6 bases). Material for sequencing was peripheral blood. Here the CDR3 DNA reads TGTGCCAGCAGTTCGACAGGTATCGAAAAACTGTTTTTT. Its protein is CASSSTGIEKLFF.